Listed below are T cell receptor beta chains from one sample, sequenced in a study of blood T cell repertoires in COVID-19. Measured with immunoSEQ multiplex PCR; TCRdb has only the in-frame clones, and not every one. The data show around 150,000 clones, approximately 88% seen once. Material: peripheral blood. The receptors were gathered from a woman over 75 with active or convalescent COVID-19. Both conserved end residues are part of each CDR3. The order of the fields is CDR3 protein, CDR3 DNA, D gene, J gene, CDR3 length, clone size, V gene. The D gene is left open where the match is weak. The listing skips clone size in some rows; elsewhere it reads once, few, many or a size class.

CASSRKSQGADNSPLHF,TGTGCCAGCAGCAGAAAATCCCAGGGGGCCGATAATTCACCCCTCCACTTT,TRBD1,TRBJ1-6,17,NA,TRBV7-2
CASSLDAGNYGYTF,TGTGCCAGCAGCTTAGATGCAGGGAACTATGGCTACACCTTC,NA,TRBJ1-2,14,NA,TRBV7-2
CASSLRDIGTF,TGTGCCAGCAGCTTACGGGACATCGGAACCTTC,NA,TRBJ1-2,11,NA,TRBV7-2
CASSLARNGGDNYGYTF,TGCGCCAGCAGCTTGGCCAGAAACGGGGGAGATAACTATGGCTACACCTTC,NA,TRBJ1-2,17,NA,TRBV5-1
CASSIDSYGYTF,TGTGCCAGTAGTATAGACAGCTATGGCTACACCTTC,NA,TRBJ1-2,12,NA,TRBV19
CASSLGPLAVSYEQYF,TGTGCCAGCAGCTTAGGTCCCCTAGCGGTCTCGTACGAGCAGTACTTC,TRBD2,TRBJ2-7,16,NA,TRBV7-2
CARSLAGVKLAYEQYF,TGTGCCAGAAGCTTGGCGGGGGTTAAGTTGGCCTACGAGCAGTACTTC,NA,TRBJ2-7,16,NA,TRBV5-3
CASSDRLRRAFF,TGTGCCAGCAGTGACAGACTTAGAAGGGCTTTCTTT,NA,TRBJ1-1,12,NA,TRBV12-3/TRBV12-4
CASSMGQGAGETQYF,TGCGCCAGCAGCATGGGACAGGGGGCTGGGGAGACCCAGTACTTC,TRBD1,TRBJ2-5,15,NA,TRBV5-1
CAWQSLSGEPQHF,TGTGCCTGGCAGTCGCTATCGGGGGAGCCCCAGCATTTT,NA,TRBJ1-5,13,NA,TRBV30
CASSEARGYEQYF,TGTGCCAGCAGTGAAGCTAGGGGCTACGAGCAGTACTTC,NA,TRBJ2-7,13,NA,TRBV6-1
CASSLFPPGDNYGYTF,TGCGCCAGCAGCCTGTTCCCCCCGGGGGATAACTATGGCTACACCTTC,NA,TRBJ1-2,16,NA,TRBV5-1
CASSLELAYNEQFF,TGTGCCAGCAGCTTGGAACTAGCTTACAATGAGCAGTTCTTC,NA,TRBJ2-1,14,NA,TRBV5-4
CASSSRGGSTDTQYF,TGTGCCAGCAGCTCGCGAGGGGGTAGCACAGATACGCAGTATTTT,NA,TRBJ2-3,15,NA,TRBV5-4
CASSLAAGRGEAFF,TGTGCCAGCAGTTTAGCCGCAGGGAGGGGTGAAGCTTTCTTT,NA,TRBJ1-1,14,NA,TRBV28
CASSLRSRDRVMSTEAFF,TGTGCCAGCAGCTTACGAAGCCGGGACAGGGTCATGTCGACTGAAGCTTTCTTT,TRBD1,TRBJ1-1,18,NA,TRBV7-9
CASSLFLGGNYGYTF,TGTGCCAGCAGTTTATTCTTGGGAGGTAACTATGGCTACACCTTC,NA,TRBJ1-2,15,NA,TRBV27
CSAGTGNTEAFF,TGCAGCGCCGGGACAGGAAACACTGAAGCTTTCTTT,TRBD1,TRBJ1-1,12,NA,TRBV29-1
CASSPYGDSTRSYEQYF,TGTGCCAGCAGCCCGTATGGAGACTCCACCCGCTCCTACGAGCAGTACTTC,NA,TRBJ2-7,17,once,TRBV21-1
CASRRGNYGYTF,TGTGCCAGCCGCCGCGGTAACTATGGCTACACCTTC,NA,TRBJ1-2,12,NA,TRBV2
CASSLAAGGAGEKLFF,TGTGCCAGCAGCTTAGCAGCAGGGGGCGCGGGGGAAAAACTGTTTTTT,TRBD1,TRBJ1-4,16,NA,TRBV7-2
CASSSDRELEGYTF,TGCGCCAGCAGCTCAGACAGGGAACTTGAAGGCTACACCTTC,TRBD1,TRBJ1-2,14,NA,TRBV5-1
CACRRSSNYGYTF,TGTGCCTGCCGCAGATCTTCTAACTATGGCTACACCTTC,NA,TRBJ1-2,13,NA,TRBV11-2
CASSPPSGTGAYEQYF,TGTGCCAGCAGTCCTCCATCCGGGACAGGGGCCTACGAGCAGTACTTC,TRBD1,TRBJ2-7,16,NA,TRBV27
CASSRDRFGNTIYF,TGTGCCAGCTCACGGGACAGGTTCGGAAACACCATATATTTT,TRBD1,TRBJ1-3,14,NA,TRBV18
CASLKTGASNQPQHF,TGTGCCAGTCTCAAGACAGGGGCGAGCAATCAGCCCCAGCATTTT,TRBD1,TRBJ1-5,15,NA,TRBV19
CASSETSGVGQFF,TGTGCCAGCAGCGAAACTAGCGGGGTTGGGCAGTTCTTC,TRBD2,TRBJ2-1,13,few,TRBV6-4
CASSLGLTPRTDTQYF,TGCGCCAGCAGCCTCGGACTTACCCCCCGCACAGATACGCAGTATTTT,NA,TRBJ2-3,16,NA,TRBV4-1
CASSPGGTLGTGETQYF,TGTGCCAGCAGCCCGGGGGGGACGCTCGGAACCGGAGAGACCCAGTACTTC,TRBD2,TRBJ2-5,17,NA,TRBV5-4
CASSPRQGQDTEAFF,TGTGCCAGCTCACCCAGACAGGGTCAGGACACTGAAGCTTTCTTT,TRBD1,TRBJ1-1,15,NA,TRBV18
CASTGHRGTEAFF,TGTGCCAGCACAGGCCACAGGGGGACTGAAGCTTTCTTT,TRBD1,TRBJ1-1,13,NA,TRBV27
CAWKIGAGYTF,TGTGCCTGGAAAATAGGGGCGGGCTACACCTTC,NA,TRBJ1-2,11,NA,TRBV30
CASSLGGNGYTF,TGTGCCAGCAGTTTAGGGGGGAATGGCTACACCTTC,NA,TRBJ1-2,12,once,TRBV27
CASSFGMGQPQHF,TGTGCCAGCAGTTTCGGGATGGGTCAGCCCCAGCATTTT,NA,TRBJ1-5,13,NA,TRBV12-3/TRBV12-4
CASSLTGNQPQHF,TGCGCCAGCAGCCTGACAGGGAATCAGCCCCAGCATTTT,TRBD1,TRBJ1-5,13,NA,TRBV4-3
CASSRGDRGLQPQHF,TGTGCCAGCAGCCGGGGGGACCGGGGCTTACAGCCCCAGCATTTT,NA,TRBJ1-5,15,NA,TRBV5-6
CASRGGGNPYEQYF,TGTGCCAGCAGAGGGGGTGGGAATCCCTACGAGCAGTACTTC,NA,TRBJ2-7,14,NA,TRBV28
CASRDSQTFYGYTF,TGTGCCAGTAGGGACAGCCAGACTTTCTATGGCTACACCTTC,NA,TRBJ1-2,14,NA,TRBV19
CASSPDRQGAGEKLFF,TGTGCCAGCTCACCAGACAGACAGGGGGCAGGTGAAAAACTGTTTTTT,TRBD1,TRBJ1-4,16,once,TRBV18
CASSLMSPSTDTQYF,TGCGCCAGCAGCTTGATGAGCCCTAGCACAGATACGCAGTATTTT,NA,TRBJ2-3,15,once,TRBV5-1
CASSFTSYRDRTDTQYF,TGTGCCAGCAGCTTCACAAGCTACAGGGACCGCACAGATACGCAGTATTTT,NA,TRBJ2-3,17,NA,TRBV7-9
CASSQDPGTGGVEQYF,TGTGCCAGCAGCCAAGATCCCGGGACAGGGGGCGTCGAGCAGTACTTC,TRBD1,TRBJ2-7,16,NA,TRBV3-1/TRBV3-2